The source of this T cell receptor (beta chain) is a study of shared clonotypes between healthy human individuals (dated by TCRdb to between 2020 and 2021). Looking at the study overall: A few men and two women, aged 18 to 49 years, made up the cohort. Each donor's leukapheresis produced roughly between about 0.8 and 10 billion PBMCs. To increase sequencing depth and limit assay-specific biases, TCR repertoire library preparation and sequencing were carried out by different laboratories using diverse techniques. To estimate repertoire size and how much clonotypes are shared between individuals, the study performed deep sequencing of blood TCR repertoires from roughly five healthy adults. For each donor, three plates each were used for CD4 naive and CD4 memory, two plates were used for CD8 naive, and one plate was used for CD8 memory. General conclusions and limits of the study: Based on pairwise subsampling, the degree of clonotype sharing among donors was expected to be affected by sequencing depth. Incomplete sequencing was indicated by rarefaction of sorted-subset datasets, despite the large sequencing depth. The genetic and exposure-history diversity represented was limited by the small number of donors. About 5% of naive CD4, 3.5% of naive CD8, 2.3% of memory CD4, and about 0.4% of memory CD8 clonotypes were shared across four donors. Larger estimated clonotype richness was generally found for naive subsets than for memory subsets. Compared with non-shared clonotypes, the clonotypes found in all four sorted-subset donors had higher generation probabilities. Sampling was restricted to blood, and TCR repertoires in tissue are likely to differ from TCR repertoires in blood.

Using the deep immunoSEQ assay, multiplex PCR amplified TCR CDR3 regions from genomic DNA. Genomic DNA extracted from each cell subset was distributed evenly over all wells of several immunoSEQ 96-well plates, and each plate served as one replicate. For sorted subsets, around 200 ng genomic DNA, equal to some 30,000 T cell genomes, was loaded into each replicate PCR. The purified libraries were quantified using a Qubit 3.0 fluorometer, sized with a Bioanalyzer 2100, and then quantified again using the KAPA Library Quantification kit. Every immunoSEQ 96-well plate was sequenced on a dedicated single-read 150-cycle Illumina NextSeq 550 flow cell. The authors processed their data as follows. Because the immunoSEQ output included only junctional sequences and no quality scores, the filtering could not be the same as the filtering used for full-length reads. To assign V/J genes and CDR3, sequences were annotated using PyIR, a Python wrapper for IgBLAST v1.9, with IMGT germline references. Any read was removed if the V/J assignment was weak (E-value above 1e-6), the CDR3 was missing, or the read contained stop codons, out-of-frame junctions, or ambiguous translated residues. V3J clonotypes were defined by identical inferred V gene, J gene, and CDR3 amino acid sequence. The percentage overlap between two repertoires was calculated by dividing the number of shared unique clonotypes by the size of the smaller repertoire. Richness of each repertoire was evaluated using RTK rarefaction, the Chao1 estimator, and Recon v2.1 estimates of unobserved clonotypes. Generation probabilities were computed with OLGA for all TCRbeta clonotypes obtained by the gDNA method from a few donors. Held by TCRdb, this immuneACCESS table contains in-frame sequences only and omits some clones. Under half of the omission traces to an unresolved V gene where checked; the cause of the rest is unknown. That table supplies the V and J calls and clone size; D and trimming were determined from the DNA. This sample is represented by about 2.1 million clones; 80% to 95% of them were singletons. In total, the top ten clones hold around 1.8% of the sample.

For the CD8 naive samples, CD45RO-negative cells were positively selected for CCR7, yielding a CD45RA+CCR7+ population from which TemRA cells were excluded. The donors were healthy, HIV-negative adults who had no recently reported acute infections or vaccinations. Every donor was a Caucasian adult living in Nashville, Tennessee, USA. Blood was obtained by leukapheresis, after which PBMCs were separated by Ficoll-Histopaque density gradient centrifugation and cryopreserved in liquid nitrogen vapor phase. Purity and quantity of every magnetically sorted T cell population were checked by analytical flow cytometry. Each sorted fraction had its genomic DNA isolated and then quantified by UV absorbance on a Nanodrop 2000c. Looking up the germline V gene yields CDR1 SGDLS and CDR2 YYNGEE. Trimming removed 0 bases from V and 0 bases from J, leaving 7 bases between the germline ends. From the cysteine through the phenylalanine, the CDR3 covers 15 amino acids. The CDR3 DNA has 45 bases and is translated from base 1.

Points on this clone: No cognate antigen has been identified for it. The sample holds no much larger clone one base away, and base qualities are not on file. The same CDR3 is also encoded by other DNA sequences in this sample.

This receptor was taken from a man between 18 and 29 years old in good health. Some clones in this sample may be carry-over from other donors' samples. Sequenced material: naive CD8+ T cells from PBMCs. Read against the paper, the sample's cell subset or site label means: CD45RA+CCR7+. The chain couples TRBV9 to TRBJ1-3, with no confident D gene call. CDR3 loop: CASSVGGASGNTIYF. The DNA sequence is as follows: TGTGCCAGCAGCGTAGGCGGAGCCTCTGGAAACACCATATATTTT.